This TCR beta chain came from a study of PD-1 blockade in classical Hodgkin lymphoma. This clone occurred a few times. Sequencing was performed with immunoSEQ multiplex PCR; in TCRdb, only in-frame clones are kept and a portion is missing. This sample has roughly 45,000 clones, with over 65% found just once. Each of the patients experienced relapse following autologous stem cell transplantation, and their brentuximab vedotin exposure differed. Germline V gives CDR1 SGHDN, CDR2 FVKESK. The CDR3 covers 19 residues. Trimming removed 1 base at V and 2 bases at J, with 24 bases between. The rearrangement uses TRBV14 and TRBJ2-7; D unclear. This TCR derives from a human donor with classical Hodgkin lymphoma. The specimen was peripheral blood mononuclear cells (PBMCs), collected before the second cycle of nivolumab. In nucleotides, the CDR3 is TGTGCCAGCAGCCAAGGGTCGAAACTAACTAATCGGGTGGCCTACGAGCAGTACTTC. Encoded protein: CASSQGSKLTNRVAYEQYF. Filled out from reference TRBV14 and TRBJ2-7, the complete variable domain reads EAGVTQFPSHSVIEKGQTVTLRCDPISGHDNLYWYRRVMGKEIKFLLHFVKESKQDESGMPNNRFLAERTGGTYSTLKVQPAELEDSGVYFCASSQGSKLTNRVAYEQYFGPGTRLTVT.